The 2 T cell receptor beta chains given below trace back to one sample, sequenced in a study of blood T cell repertoires in COVID-19. Clones were read by immunoSEQ multiplex PCR, and TCRdb kept only the in-frame ones, dropping some. The sample has around 200,000 clones, roughly 86% seen once. The sample taken for sequencing was peripheral blood. The source of these receptors is a man in his forties or fifties with active or convalescent COVID-19.

The gene calls are TRBV6-1 and TRBJ1-2, with 7 nucleotides matching TRBD1. The CDR3 is 15 residues long. J lost 3 bases, V lost 0 bases, and 4 bases had no gene match. Germline CDR1 reads MNHNS; CDR2 reads SASEGT. The CDR3 sequence: CASSEAGQSYYGYTF. CDR3 DNA: TGTGCCAGCAGTGAAGCGGGACAGAGCTACTATGGCTACACCTTC.

The V and J genes are TRBV3-1 (or the pseudogene TRBV3-2) and TRBJ1-1, with 8 nucleotides matching TRBD1. The germline V gene has CDR1 LGHDT and CDR2 YNNKEL (reference sequence). V lost 4 bases and J lost 6; bases outside the gene matches: 7. The CDR3 contains 14 residues. The CDR3 DNA is TGTGCCAGCAGCCGACAGGGGTTTAATGCTGAAGCTTTCTTT. Translated, it gives CASSRQGFNAEAFF.